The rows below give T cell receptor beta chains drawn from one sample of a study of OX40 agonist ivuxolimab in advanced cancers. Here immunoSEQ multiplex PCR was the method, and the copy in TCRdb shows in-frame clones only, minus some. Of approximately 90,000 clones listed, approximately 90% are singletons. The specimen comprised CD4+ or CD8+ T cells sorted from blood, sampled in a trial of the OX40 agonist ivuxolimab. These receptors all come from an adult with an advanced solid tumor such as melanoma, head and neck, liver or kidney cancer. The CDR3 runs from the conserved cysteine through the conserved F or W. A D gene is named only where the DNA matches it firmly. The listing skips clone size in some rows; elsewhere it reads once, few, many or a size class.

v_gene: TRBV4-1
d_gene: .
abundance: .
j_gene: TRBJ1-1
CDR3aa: CASSQLKGQGKNTEAFF
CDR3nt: TGCGCCAGCAGCCAACTTAAGGGGCAGGGGAAGAACACTGAAGCTTTCTTT

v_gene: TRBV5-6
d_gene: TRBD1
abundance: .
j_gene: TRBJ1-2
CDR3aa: CASSSYGTGNYTF
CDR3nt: TGTGCCAGCAGCTCCTATGGGACAGGGAACTACACCTTC

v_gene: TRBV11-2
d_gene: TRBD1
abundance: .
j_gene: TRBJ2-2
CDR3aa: CASSSTGFRGPGELFF
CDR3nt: TGTGCCAGCAGCTCGACAGGGTTTAGGGGACCCGGGGAGCTGTTTTTT

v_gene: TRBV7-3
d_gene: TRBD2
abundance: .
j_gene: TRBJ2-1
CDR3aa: CASSLTAGDSGRRNEQFF
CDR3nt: TGTGCCAGCAGCTTAACGGCGGGAGATAGCGGGAGGAGGAATGAGCAGTTCTTC

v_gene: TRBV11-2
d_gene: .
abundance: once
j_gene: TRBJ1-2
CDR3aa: CASSSGTLGLLSF
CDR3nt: TGTGCCAGCAGCTCCGGGACACTTGGCCTTCTTTCCTTC

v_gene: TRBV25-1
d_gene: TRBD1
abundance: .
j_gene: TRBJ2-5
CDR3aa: CASSESLGQGAGETQYF
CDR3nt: TGTGCCAGCAGTGAATCCCTGGGGCAGGGGGCGGGGGAGACCCAGTACTTC

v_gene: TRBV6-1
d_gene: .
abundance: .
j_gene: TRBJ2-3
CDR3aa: CASVYGGSDTQYF
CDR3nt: TGTGCCAGTGTGTATGGGGGGTCAGATACGCAGTATTTT

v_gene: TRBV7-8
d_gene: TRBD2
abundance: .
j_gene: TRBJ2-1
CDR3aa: CASSLVLAGVIEQFF
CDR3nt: TGTGCCAGCAGCTTAGTTCTAGCGGGAGTAATCGAGCAGTTCTTC

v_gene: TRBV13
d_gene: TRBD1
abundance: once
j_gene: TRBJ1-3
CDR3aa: CASSQRTGVASGNTIYF
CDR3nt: TGTGCCAGCAGCCAGCGGACAGGGGTCGCTTCTGGAAACACCATATATTTT

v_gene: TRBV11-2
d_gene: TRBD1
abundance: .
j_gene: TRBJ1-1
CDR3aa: CASSTTGANTEAFF
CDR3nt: TGTGCCAGCAGCACGACAGGGGCGAACACTGAAGCTTTCTTT

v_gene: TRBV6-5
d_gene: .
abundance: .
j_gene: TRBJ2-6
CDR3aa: CASSRRGLNVLTF
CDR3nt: TGTGCCAGCAGTAGACGGGGCCTCAACGTCCTGACTTTC

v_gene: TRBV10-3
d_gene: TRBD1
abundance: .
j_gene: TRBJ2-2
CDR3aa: CAISGQGNTGELFF
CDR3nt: TGTGCCATCAGTGGACAGGGGAACACCGGGGAGCTGTTTTTT

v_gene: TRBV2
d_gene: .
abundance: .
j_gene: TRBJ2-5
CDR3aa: CASLLQETQYF
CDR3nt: TGTGCCAGCTTGCTTCAAGAGACCCAGTACTTC

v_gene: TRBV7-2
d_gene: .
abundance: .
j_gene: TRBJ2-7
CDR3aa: CASSRAHAREQYF
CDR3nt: TGTGCCAGCAGCAGGGCGCATGCCCGGGAGCAGTACTTC

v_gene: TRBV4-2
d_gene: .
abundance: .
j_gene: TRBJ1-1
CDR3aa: CASSPLGVNTEAFF
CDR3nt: TGTGCCAGCAGCCCTCTCGGGGTGAACACTGAAGCTTTCTTT

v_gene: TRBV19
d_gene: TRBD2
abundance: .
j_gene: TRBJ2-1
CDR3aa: CASSPSSGGTLHNEQFF
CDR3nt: TGTGCCAGTAGTCCCTCTAGCGGGGGCACTCTTCACAATGAGCAGTTCTTC

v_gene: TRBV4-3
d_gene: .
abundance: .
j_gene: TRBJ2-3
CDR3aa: CASSQGDNTDTQYF
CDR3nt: TGCGCCAGCAGCCAAGGGGACAACACAGATACGCAGTATTTT

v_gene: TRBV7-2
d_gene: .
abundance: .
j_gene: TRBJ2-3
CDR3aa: CASSVNTDTQYF
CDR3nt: TGTGCCAGCAGCGTGAACACAGATACGCAGTATTTT

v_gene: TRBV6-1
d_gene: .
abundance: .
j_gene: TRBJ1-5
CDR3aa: CASSEAWVSENQPQHF
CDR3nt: TGTGCCAGCAGTGAAGCATGGGTGTCAGAAAATCAGCCCCAGCATTTT

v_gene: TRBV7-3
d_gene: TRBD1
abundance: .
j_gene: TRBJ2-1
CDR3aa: CASSTGANEQFF
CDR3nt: TGTGCCAGCAGCACAGGGGCTAATGAGCAGTTCTTC

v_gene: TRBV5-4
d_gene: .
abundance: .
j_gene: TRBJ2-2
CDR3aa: CASSQGRANTGELFF
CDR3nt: TGTGCCAGCAGCCAAGGACGCGCGAACACCGGGGAGCTGTTTTTT

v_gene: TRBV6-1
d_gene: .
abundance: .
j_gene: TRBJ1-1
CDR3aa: CASRGQTAEAFF
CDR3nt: TGTGCCAGCAGGGGGCAGACGGCAGAAGCTTTCTTT

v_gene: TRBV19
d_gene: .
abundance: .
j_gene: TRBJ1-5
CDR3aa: CASRRGRVYQPQHF
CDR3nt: TGTGCCAGTAGGAGAGGGAGGGTTTATCAGCCCCAGCATTTT

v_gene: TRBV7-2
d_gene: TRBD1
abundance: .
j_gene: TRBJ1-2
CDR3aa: CASSLGGTGGHGYTF
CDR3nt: TGTGCCAGCAGCTTAGGAGGGACAGGGGGCCATGGCTACACCTTC

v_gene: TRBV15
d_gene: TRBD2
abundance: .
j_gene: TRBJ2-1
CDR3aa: CATSRVPGSGGSVTYNEQFF
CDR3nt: TGTGCCACCAGCAGAGTACCCGGTAGCGGGGGGTCAGTCACCTACAATGAGCAGTTCTTC

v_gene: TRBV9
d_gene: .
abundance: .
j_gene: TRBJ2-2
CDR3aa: CASSVAGTNTGELFF
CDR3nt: TGTGCCAGCAGCGTAGCGGGGACGAACACCGGGGAGCTGTTTTTT

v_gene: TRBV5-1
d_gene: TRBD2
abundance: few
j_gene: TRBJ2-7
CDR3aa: CASSSGLAGGLSYEQYF
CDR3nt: TGCGCCAGCAGCTCGGGACTAGCGGGGGGCCTTAGCTACGAGCAGTACTTC

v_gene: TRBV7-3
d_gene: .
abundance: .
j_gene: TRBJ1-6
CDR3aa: CASSLAGRNSPLHF
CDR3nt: TGTGCCAGCAGCTTAGCGGGGCGTAATTCACCCCTCCACTTT

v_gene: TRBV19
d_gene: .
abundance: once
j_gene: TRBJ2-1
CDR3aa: CASTGFLYNEQFF
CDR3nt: TGTGCCAGTACCGGTTTTCTCTACAATGAGCAGTTCTTC

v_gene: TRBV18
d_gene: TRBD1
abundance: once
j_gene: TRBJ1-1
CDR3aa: CASSPRQGEAFF
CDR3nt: TGTGCCAGCTCACCACGACAGGGTGAAGCTTTCTTT

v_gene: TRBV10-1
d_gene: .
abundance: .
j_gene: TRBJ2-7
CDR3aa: CASSSQRQFFYEQYF
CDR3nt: TGCGCCAGCAGTAGCCAGAGGCAGTTCTTCTACGAGCAGTACTTC

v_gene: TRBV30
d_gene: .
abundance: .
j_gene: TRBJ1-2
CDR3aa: CAWSVGGGWQFNYGYTF
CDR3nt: TGTGCCTGGAGTGTAGGTGGGGGTTGGCAGTTTAACTATGGCTACACCTTC

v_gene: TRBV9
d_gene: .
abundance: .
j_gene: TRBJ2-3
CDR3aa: CASSLRLTTDTQYF
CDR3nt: TGTGCCAGCAGCCTACGACTGACCACAGATACGCAGTATTTT

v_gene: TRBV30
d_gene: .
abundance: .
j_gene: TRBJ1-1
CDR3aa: CAWSLRRGNYEAFF
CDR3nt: TGTGCCTGGAGCTTAAGACGGGGAAACTATGAAGCTTTCTTT

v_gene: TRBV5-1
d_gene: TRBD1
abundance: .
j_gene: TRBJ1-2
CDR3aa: CASSSGTGVTNYGYTF
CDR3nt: TGCGCCAGCAGCTCCGGGACAGGCGTTACTAACTATGGCTACACCTTC

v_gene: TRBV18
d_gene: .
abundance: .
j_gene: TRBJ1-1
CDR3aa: CASSRGKDTEAFF
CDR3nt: TGTGCCAGCTCACGTGGGAAGGACACTGAAGCTTTCTTT

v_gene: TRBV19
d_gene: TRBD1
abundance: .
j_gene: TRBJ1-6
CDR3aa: CASSPDREGSPLHF
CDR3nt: TGTGCCAGTAGCCCAGACAGGGAAGGTTCACCCCTCCACTTT

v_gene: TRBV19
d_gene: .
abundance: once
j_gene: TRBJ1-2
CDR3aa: CATGRGDGYTF
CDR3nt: TGTGCCACGGGACGGGGGGATGGCTACACCTTC

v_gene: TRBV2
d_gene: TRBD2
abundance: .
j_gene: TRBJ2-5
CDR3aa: CASSVSGGGQETQYF
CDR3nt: TGTGCCAGCAGTGTTAGCGGGGGGGGGCAAGAGACCCAGTACTTC

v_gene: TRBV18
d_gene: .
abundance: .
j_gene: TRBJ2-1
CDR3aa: CASSHTSSNEQFF
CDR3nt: TGTGCCAGCTCACATACTAGCAGCAATGAGCAGTTCTTC

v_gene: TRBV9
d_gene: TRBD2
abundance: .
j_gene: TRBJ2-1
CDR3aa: CASSPSGGAGEQFF
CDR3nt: TGTGCCAGCAGCCCGAGCGGGGGGGCCGGTGAGCAGTTCTTC

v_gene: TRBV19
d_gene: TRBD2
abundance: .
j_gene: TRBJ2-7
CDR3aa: CASSIRAGAYEQYF
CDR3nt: TGTGCCAGTAGTATTCGAGCGGGGGCCTACGAGCAGTACTTC

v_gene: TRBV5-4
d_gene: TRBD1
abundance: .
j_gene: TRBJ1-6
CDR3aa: CASSLGGQNNSPLHF
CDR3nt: TGTGCCAGCAGCTTGGGGGGACAGAATAATTCACCCCTCCACTTT

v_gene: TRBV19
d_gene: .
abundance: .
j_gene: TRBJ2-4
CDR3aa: CASSQRAHAGNIQYF
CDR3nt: TGTGCCAGTTCTCAAAGGGCCCACGCCGGGAACATTCAGTACTTC

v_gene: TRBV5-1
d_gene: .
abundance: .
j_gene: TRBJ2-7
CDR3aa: CASSPATSYEQYF
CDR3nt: TGCGCCAGCAGCCCGGCGACTAGCTACGAGCAGTACTTC

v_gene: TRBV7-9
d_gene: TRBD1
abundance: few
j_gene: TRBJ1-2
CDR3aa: CASSSEYDRVRYGYTF
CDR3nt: TGTGCCAGCAGCTCAGAGTACGACAGGGTGAGGTATGGCTACACCTTC

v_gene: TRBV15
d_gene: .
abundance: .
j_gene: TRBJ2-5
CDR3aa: CATSRGRGETQYF
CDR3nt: TGTGCCACCAGCAGAGGGAGGGGAGAGACCCAGTACTTC

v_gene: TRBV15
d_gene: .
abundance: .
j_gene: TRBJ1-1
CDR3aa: CATSERGLRAGGKAFF
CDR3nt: TGTGCCACCAGCGAGAGAGGACTTCGGGCAGGAGGTAAAGCTTTCTTT

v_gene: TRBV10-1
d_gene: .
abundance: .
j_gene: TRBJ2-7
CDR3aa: CASSLLSRGGNEQYF
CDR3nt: TGCGCCAGCAGTCTTTTATCCAGGGGTGGGAACGAGCAGTACTTC

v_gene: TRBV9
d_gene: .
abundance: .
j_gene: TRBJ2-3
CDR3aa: CASSVAGRDTQYF
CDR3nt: TGTGCCAGCAGCGTAGCTGGAAGAGATACGCAGTATTTT

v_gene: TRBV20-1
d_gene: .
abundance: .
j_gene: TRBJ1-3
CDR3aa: CSASGPDTIYF
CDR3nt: TGCAGTGCATCGGGTCCGGACACCATATATTTT

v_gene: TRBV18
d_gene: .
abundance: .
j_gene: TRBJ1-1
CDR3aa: CASSPRQENTEAFF
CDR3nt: TGTGCCAGCTCACCACGGCAAGAGAACACTGAAGCTTTCTTT

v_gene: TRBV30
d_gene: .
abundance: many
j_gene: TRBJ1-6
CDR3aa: CAWRRTEGPLHF
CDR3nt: TGTGCCTGGAGGAGGACCGAGGGGCCCCTCCACTTT

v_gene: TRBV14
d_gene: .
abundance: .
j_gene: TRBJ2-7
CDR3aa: CASSRLRLRDGNYEQYF
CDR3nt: TGTGCCAGCAGCCGCCTAAGGCTCCGGGACGGAAACTACGAGCAGTACTTC

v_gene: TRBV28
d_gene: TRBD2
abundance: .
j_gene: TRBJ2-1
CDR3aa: CASSLSLGAGAYNEQFF
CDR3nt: TGTGCCAGCAGTTTAAGTTTAGGAGCGGGAGCCTACAATGAGCAGTTCTTC